Below, one T cell receptor beta chain is given with its context. This record belongs to a study of control samples from healthy donors and cancer patients. The assay was immunoSEQ multiplex PCR, and TCRdb's table has in-frame clones only and misses some. Of 140,000 or so clones detected, approximately 91% appear once; the ten largest clones hold just under 5%. The germline V gene encodes CDR1 MNHEY and CDR2 SVGEGT. The CDR3 extends over 15 amino acids. V shed 2 bases, J shed 3 bases, and the junction held 2 bases outside the gene matches. Sequenced input: blood. The chain recombines TRBV6-2 or TRBV6-3 with TRBJ2-3; 10 bases align to TRBD2. This clonotype originated in a man aged 25 to 40 in good health. CDR3 loop: CASSYTLAGTDTQYF. The CDR3 DNA is TGTGCCAGCAGTTACACACTAGCGGGGACAGATACGCAGTATTTT.